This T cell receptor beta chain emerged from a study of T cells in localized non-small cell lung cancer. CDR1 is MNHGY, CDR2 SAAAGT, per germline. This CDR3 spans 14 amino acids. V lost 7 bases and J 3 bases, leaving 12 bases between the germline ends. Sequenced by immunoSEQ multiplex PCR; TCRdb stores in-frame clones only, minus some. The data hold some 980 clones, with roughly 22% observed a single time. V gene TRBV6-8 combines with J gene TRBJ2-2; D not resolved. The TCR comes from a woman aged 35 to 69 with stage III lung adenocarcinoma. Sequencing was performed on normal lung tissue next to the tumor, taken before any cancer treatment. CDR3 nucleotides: TGTGCCAGCAATCTATTAAGGGACACCGGGGAGCTGTTTTTT. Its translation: CASNLLRDTGELFF.